This is a list of T cell receptor beta chains from one sample in a study of blood T cell repertoires in COVID-19. The assay was immunoSEQ multiplex PCR, and TCRdb's table has in-frame clones only and misses some. The sample lists roughly 290,000 clones, 75% to 90% occurring once. Sequencing was performed on PBMCs or T cells enriched from blood (not recorded which). The origin of the receptors is a woman in her thirties or forties who had recovered from COVID-19. CDR3s include the opening cysteine and the closing phenylalanine or tryptophan. A D gene is named only where the DNA matches it firmly. Clone size is stated in some rows and not others, as once, few, many or a class when expanded.

j_call v_call clone_size d_call cdr3_nt cdr3_aa
TRBJ2-3 TRBV30 NA NA TGTGCCTGGAGACCCGGGGGAGGTGGCACAGATACGCAGTATTTT CAWRPGGGGTDTQYF
TRBJ1-1 TRBV29-1 NA TRBD1 TGCAGCGTCGAGGGACAGATGAACACTGAAGCTTTCTTT CSVEGQMNTEAFF
TRBJ2-7 TRBV10-3 NA NA TGTGCCATCAGTGAAACCGGGACTCCAGTAGTGCGATACGAGCAGTACTTC CAISETGTPVVRYEQYF
TRBJ2-4 TRBV6-6 NA NA TGTGCCAGTTCCTATCACCCAGGCATTCAGTACTTC CASSYHPGIQYF
TRBJ1-2 TRBV27 NA TRBD1 TGTGCCAGCAGTTCCGGAAGCAGGGGGTTTGGCTACACCTTC CASSSGSRGFGYTF
TRBJ2-1 TRBV19 few TRBD2 TGTGCCAGTAGTATAGCGCGGGAGGCGGGAGTCGAGCAGTTCTTC CASSIAREAGVEQFF
TRBJ1-1 TRBV9 NA NA TGTGCCAGCAGCCGGGGTGAGTGGGAAGCTTTCTTT CASSRGEWEAFF
TRBJ1-1 TRBV5-5 NA NA TGTGCCAGCAGCTTGGGGCCACAGGGATTAAGCAAAACTGAAGCTTTCTTT CASSLGPQGLSKTEAFF
TRBJ2-3 TRBV3-1/TRBV3-2 few TRBD2 TGTGCCAGCAGCTCTCGGAGCGGGGGAGATACGCAGTATTTT CASSSRSGGDTQYF
TRBJ1-1 TRBV6-5 NA NA TGTGCCAGCCGACGGGGGGCGAACACTGAAGCTTTCTTT CASRRGANTEAFF
TRBJ1-1 TRBV7-9 few NA TGTGCCAGCAGTTACGGACAGTCCGGAAACACTGAAGCTTTCTTT CASSYGQSGNTEAFF
TRBJ1-3 TRBV9 NA TRBD1 TGTGCCAGCAGCGTAGCTAAGGTGGGGGACAGGGCTGGAAACACCATATATTTT CASSVAKVGDRAGNTIYF
TRBJ2-3 TRBV5-6 NA NA TGTGCCAGCAGCTTGGACGGTCCCCTCACAGATACGCAGTATTTT CASSLDGPLTDTQYF
TRBJ1-2 TRBV29-1 NA TRBD1 TGCAGCGTTGAAGTTCCCACCAGGGGGTTTTTTAGGGGCTACACCTTC CSVEVPTRGFFRGYTF
TRBJ1-4 TRBV2 NA NA TGTGCCAGCAGTGAAGCGGCGGGTATGAATGAAAAACTGTTTTTT CASSEAAGMNEKLFF
TRBJ2-3 TRBV5-1 once NA TGCGCCTGTACATACCAGGGTTCTCCAGATACGCAGTATTTT CACTYQGSPDTQYF
TRBJ2-1 TRBV28 NA TRBD2 TGTGCCAGCAGTTTGCTGCCCGGGACTAGCGGCTACAATGAGCAGTTCTTC CASSLLPGTSGYNEQFF
TRBJ1-4 TRBV7-2 few TRBD1 TGTGCCAGCAGCTTATCCCCCAGGGGGCCGCCTAATGAAAAACTGTTTTTT CASSLSPRGPPNEKLFF
TRBJ2-7 TRBV6-2/TRBV6-3 NA NA TGTGCCAGCAGTTACATGTGGAGCGGCGAGCAGTACTTC CASSYMWSGEQYF
TRBJ2-5 TRBV4-1 NA NA TGCGCCAGCAGCCACCCCATGAAGGGGCCGCGCCAAGAGACCCAGTACTTC CASSHPMKGPRQETQYF
TRBJ1-2 TRBV10-2 NA TRBD1 TGCGCCAGCATGAATCCAGGACAGGGCAACTATGGCTACACCTTC CASMNPGQGNYGYTF
TRBJ1-5 TRBV25-1 NA NA TGTGCCAGCAGTCCGCGGGTCTTAGGACAGCCCCAGCATTTT CASSPRVLGQPQHF
TRBJ2-3 TRBV7-3 NA NA TGTGCCAGCAGCAGGACAGCTCGTTCAGATACGCAGTATTTT CASSRTARSDTQYF
TRBJ1-1 TRBV6-5 NA NA TGTGCCAGCAGGAGTACAAGGGGGGAAGCTTTCTTT CASRSTRGEAFF
TRBJ1-1 TRBV5-4 once TRBD1 TGTGCCAGCAGCCTTCAGACAGGGAGAGGGACTGAAGCTTTCTTT CASSLQTGRGTEAFF
TRBJ2-3 TRBV4-2 NA TRBD1 TGTGCCAGCAGCCAAGTTGAGGGACAGACCACAGATACGCAGTATTTT CASSQVEGQTTDTQYF
TRBJ2-1 TRBV14 NA NA TGTGCCAGCAGCCAAGATGGAGCGATCAAGGGGGATGAGCAGTTCTTC CASSQDGAIKGDEQFF
TRBJ1-6 TRBV11-3 NA NA TGTGCCGATTGTAGCTCCTATAATTCACCCCTCCACTTT CADCSSYNSPLHF
TRBJ1-6 TRBV2 NA TRBD1 TGTGCCAGCAGTGTCCGGACAGGGGTAGGATCACCCCTCCACTTT CASSVRTGVGSPLHF
TRBJ2-1 TRBV4-1 few NA TGCGCCAGCAGCCAAGAGGGTAGGGGGGGCAATGAGCAGTTCTTC CASSQEGRGGNEQFF
TRBJ1-1 TRBV5-1 NA NA TGCGCCAGCAGCTTGGCAGAGGCGGACACTGAAGCTTTCTTT CASSLAEADTEAFF
TRBJ2-1 TRBV18 NA TRBD2 TGTGCCAGCTCCCCCCAGACTAGCTTGGATTCGGGTGAGCAGTTCTTC CASSPQTSLDSGEQFF
TRBJ2-7 TRBV27 NA NA TGTGCCAGCAGTCTACAGGGCCCTCCTGGCGAGCAGTACTTC CASSLQGPPGEQYF
TRBJ1-4 TRBV7-9 once NA TGTGCCAGCAGCTTAGCCTCCGGTGAAAAACTGTTTTTT CASSLASGEKLFF
TRBJ1-1 TRBV15 many TRBD1 TGTGCCACCAGCGGGAGACAGGGGGCCACTGAAGCTTTCTTT CATSGRQGATEAFF
TRBJ2-2 TRBV7-2 NA TRBD1 TGTGCCAGCAGCCGGGACAGGAACACCGGGGAGCTGTTTTTT CASSRDRNTGELFF
TRBJ2-7 TRBV29-1 few NA TGCAGCGTCAGACAGGACTCCTACGAGCAGTACTTC CSVRQDSYEQYF
TRBJ1-4 TRBV4-3 NA NA TGCGCCAGCAGCCAAGATTACAGGATGGAAAAACTGTTTTTT CASSQDYRMEKLFF
TRBJ1-2 TRBV7-9 NA TRBD1 TGTGCCAGCAGCGCCTCCACCGGGACAGGGCTTTTTTATGGCTACACCTTC CASSASTGTGLFYGYTF